This entry lists 20 T cell receptor beta chains sequenced from one sample in a study of cytomegalovirus exposure and HLA in healthy donors. Clones were read by immunoSEQ multiplex PCR, and TCRdb kept only the in-frame ones, dropping some. The sample holds approximately 130,000 clones; around nine tenths are singletons and the top ten take 1.5% to 2%. Material: PBMCs. The origin of the receptors is a woman between 18 and 30 years old in good health and CMV-seronegative.

This clone was detected only a few times. CDR3 amino acids: CAWSGGSNSPLHF. In DNA form, the CDR3 reads TGTGCCTGGAGCGGGGGGAGTAATTCACCCCTCCACTTT. The V gene is TRBV30, the J gene TRBJ1-6; a possible D gene is TRBD1 (5 bases). Trimming stripped 3 bases from V and 6 bases from J, with 9 bases between. The length of the CDR3 is 13 residues. Germline V gene lookup returns CDR1 GTSNPN and CDR2 SVGIG (reference sequence). Full variable domain (outside the CDR3, taken from reference TRBV30 and TRBJ1-6): SQTIHQWPATLVQPVGSPLSLECTVEGTSNPNLYWYRQAAGRGLQLLFYSVGIGQISSEVPQNLSASRPQDRQFILSSKKLLLSDSGFYLCAWSGGSNSPLHFGNGTRLTVT.

This clone was observed a single time. The DNA for the CDR3 is TGTGCCAGCAGATCCTCCGGGACTCGCCAAGAGACCCAGTACTTC. This translates into CASRSSGTRQETQYF. The genes are TRBV6-6 and TRBJ2-5; perhaps TRBD2 as D (6 bases). This CDR3 is 15 amino acids long. V lost 6 bases and J lost 1, with 15 bases in between. Germline values: CDR1 MNHNY, CDR2 SVGAGI (reference sequence).

The chain is built from TRBV6-5 and TRBJ2-5, with D hard to call. The germline V gene has CDR1 MNHEY and CDR2 SVGAGI. Between the trimmed V and J ends, which lost 0 bases and 9 bases, there was a span of 17 bases. The CDR3 is 15 residues long. CDR3 in amino acids: CASSYSMILSEAQYF. In nucleotides, the CDR3 is TGTGCCAGCAGTTACTCGATGATTCTCTCCGAGGCCCAGTACTTC.

The chain is built from TRBV25-1 and TRBJ1-5; 8 positions match TRBD1. The J segment lost 5 bases and the V segment lost 6 bases, leaving 9 bases of the junction unmatched. CDR1 is MGHDK, CDR2 SYGVNS, per germline. This CDR3 comprises 15 residues. CDR3 bases: TGTGCCAGCAGCCCCCCACAGGGGGTCCATCAGCCCCAGCATTTT. Protein sequence: CASSPPQGVHQPQHF.

A word on this clone: A junction boundary mismatches the germline segment, possibly from a read error. The J gene is TRBJ2-3, the V gene TRBV29-1; 8 nucleotides match TRBD2. Germline loops: CDR1 SQVTM, CDR2 ANQGSEA. This CDR3 contains 17 residues. The CDR3 here is CSVEVLTTSDRADAQYF. The DNA for the CDR3 is TGCAGCGTTGAAGTCCTAACGACTAGCGATCGTGCAGATGCGCAGTATTTT.

The rearrangement links TRBV9 to TRBJ2-2; the match to TRBD2 covers 8 bases. The length of the CDR3 is 15 residues. CDR1 SGDLS and CDR2 YYNGEE come from the germline V gene. After removal of 0 bases from V and 6 bases from J, the junction contained 4 bases not matched to a gene. CDR3 sequence: CASSVAGGGSGELFF. DNA for the CDR3: TGTGCCAGCAGCGTAGCGGGCGGGGGGTCCGGGGAGCTGTTTTTT.

V gene TRBV5-4 combines with J gene TRBJ2-7; 12 nucleotides align to TRBD1. V shed 3 bases, J shed 1 base, and the junction held 5 bases outside the gene matches. The length of the CDR3 is 16 residues. Germline loops: CDR1 SGHNT, CDR2 YYREEE (reference sequence). The CDR3 coding sequence is TGTGCCAGCAGCTCAGGGACAGGGGGCGGATCCTACGAGCAGTACTTC. Amino acid sequence: CASSSGTGGGSYEQYF.

The chain employs TRBV27 and TRBJ2-7; no clear D gene. With 3 bases removed from V and 3 bases from J, the gap between germline ends came to 15 bases. CDR3 length: 15 residues. Germline V lookup: CDR1 MNHEY, CDR2 SMNVEV (reference sequence). The CDR3 loop reads CASSFAGARIYEQYF. The CDR3 DNA reads as TGTGCCAGCAGTTTCGCTGGAGCTAGAATCTACGAGCAGTACTTC.

The V and J genes are TRBV2 and TRBJ1-1, with TRBD1 matching 12 bases. The CDR3 covers 16 residues. Germline V gene lookup returns CDR1 SNHLY and CDR2 FYNNEI. V shed 4 bases, J shed 1 base, and the junction held 4 bases outside the gene matches. The CDR3 loop is CASSAGQGAWNTEAFF. The CDR3 coding sequence is TGTGCCAGCAGTGCGGGACAGGGGGCCTGGAACACTGAAGCTTTCTTT.

The chain carries TRBV28 and TRBJ2-3; 7 nucleotides agree with TRBD1. Germline V gene sequence: CDR1 MDHEN, CDR2 SYDVKM. The CDR3 is 14 amino acids. The junction had 1 base not matched to a gene; V was cut back by 3 bases and J by 1 base. This chain's CDR3 is CASSFDRGTDTQYF. The DNA for the CDR3 is TGTGCCAGCAGTTTTGACAGGGGCACAGATACGCAGTATTTT.

The chain joins TRBV27 to TRBJ2-7; TRBD1 might be the D (5 bases). CDR3 length: 16 amino acids. Germline V gene data show CDR1 as MNHEY and CDR2 as SMNVEV (reference sequence). With 6 bases removed from V and 2 bases from J, the gap between germline ends came to 20 bases. The CDR3 spells CASSIGVAEQTYEQYF. In nucleotides, the CDR3 is TGTGCCAGCAGCATAGGGGTAGCCGAACAAACCTACGAGCAGTACTTC.

The chain links TRBV19 to TRBJ2-7; 9 bases are a match to TRBD2. The V gene's germline CDR1 is LNHDA and CDR2 SQIVND (reference sequence). V was clipped by 4 bases and J by 1 base; unmatched bases: 8. The CDR3 sequence is 16 residues long. In nucleotides, the CDR3 is TGTGCCAGTAGTAGAGGACTAGCGCCTGTTTCCTACGAGCAGTACTTC. This translates into CASSRGLAPVSYEQYF.

CDR3 nucleotide sequence: TGTGCCAGCTCACCCCGAGGAACTCTGACAGGGAGTGGTGCCGAGCAGTACTTC. Translating gives CASSPRGTLTGSGAEQYF. J is TRBJ2-7 and V is TRBV18; 7 positions agree with TRBD1. The CDR3 runs to 18 residues. Losses at the gene ends were 3 bases for V and 6 bases for J; bases not matched to a gene: 20. In germline, CDR1 is KGHSH, CDR2 LQKENI.

The genes are TRBV30 and TRBJ2-7; 10 nucleotides match TRBD1. The V segment lost 5 bases and the J segment 5 bases; nucleotides outside the gene matches: 6. The CDR3 runs 13 residues. Germline values: CDR1 GTSNPN, CDR2 SVGIG (reference sequence). This CDR3 reads CAWSGTGVNEQYF. DNA for the CDR3: TGTGCCTGGTCCGGGACAGGGGTCAACGAGCAGTACTTC.

The V gene is TRBV6-1, the J gene TRBJ2-2, with 7 positions matching TRBD1. V gave up 3 bases and J gave up 0 bases; unmatched junction bases: 7. CDR1 MNHNS and CDR2 SASEGT come from the germline V gene. The CDR3 totals 17 residues. This CDR3 reads CASSDGTAYANTGELFF. The CDR3 nucleotides read TGTGCCAGCAGTGATGGGACAGCCTACGCGAACACCGGGGAGCTGTTTTTT.

The chain couples TRBV19 to TRBJ1-5; D might be TRBD1 (6 bases). The CDR3 spans 15 residues. CDR1 is LNHDA and CDR2 is SQIVND in the germline V gene (reference sequence). Trimming left V 1 base short and J 6 bases short, with 13 bases between. CDR3 bases: TGTGCCAGTAGTATAGGGCAGGGGCGCGGTCAGCCCCAGCATTTT. It codes for CASSIGQGRGQPQHF.

The DNA of the CDR3 is TGTGCCAGTAGTACGCGACTAGCGGGAAATGGAGATACGCAGTATTTT. Translation: CASSTRLAGNGDTQYF. This rearrangement joins TRBV19 to TRBJ2-3; TRBD2 matches at 11 bases. The CDR3 contains 16 residues. Germline CDR1 is LNHDA and CDR2 is SQIVND (reference sequence). V dropped 4 bases and J dropped 5; count of bases not matched to a gene: 8.

This chain links TRBV18 with TRBJ2-7, with 10 positions matching TRBD2. The CDR3 extends over 15 amino acids. Trimming cost V 0 bases and J 6 bases; bases outside gene matches: 5. Germline-derived CDR1 and CDR2 are KGHSH and LQKENI. The DNA for the CDR3 is TGTGCCAGCTCACCACCAGAGAGCGGGGGGGCCGAGCAGTACTTC. It encodes CASSPPESGGAEQYF.

This clone is a singleton in its sample. The chain carries TRBV7-8 and TRBJ2-7; 9 bases fit TRBD2. There are 15 residues in the CDR3. The germline CDR1 and CDR2 sequences are SGHVS and FQNEAQ. Trimming cost V 1 base and J 2 bases; bases outside gene matches: 3. In DNA form, the CDR3 reads TGTGCCAGCAGCTTAGGGCGGGAGGGACCCTACGAGCAGTACTTC. It codes for CASSLGREGPYEQYF.

The CDR3 reads CASSRGQTSSYEQYF. CDR3 nucleotides: TGTGCCAGCAGTAGGGGACAGACGAGCTCCTACGAGCAGTACTTC. V usage is TRBV6-5 and J usage is TRBJ2-7; 7 positions match TRBD1. CDR3 size: 15 residues. Germline V gives CDR1 MNHEY, CDR2 SVGAGI. J was trimmed by 0 bases and V by 5 bases; bases with no gene match: 7.